The 3 T cell receptor beta chains below were found in one sample sequenced in a study of a mutant IDH1 vaccine in newly diagnosed glioma. No cognate antigen is known for these TCRs. The time point was: week 11, during vaccination. Vaccinated patients received 300 ug of mutant IDH1 20-mer peptide per dose, with topical imiquimod. Some clones are missing from TCRdb's copy, which holds only in-frame ones; the method was immunoSEQ multiplex PCR. This repertoire shows some 60,000 clones, under 85% found once; its top ten account for around 3.3%. Specimen: PBMCs, collected from a glioma patient whose treatment included an IDH1 peptide vaccine. The receptor source for this set is a young man with glioma.

CDR3 sequence: CASSETASGNTIYF. As DNA, the CDR3 is TGTGCCAGTAGTGAGACAGCTTCTGGAAACACCATATATTTT. The J gene is TRBJ1-3, the V gene TRBV19; D is perhaps TRBD1 (5 bases). The ends were cut back, 5 bases at V and 1 base at J, with 9 bases in the middle. Looked up from germline, CDR1 is LNHDA and CDR2 is SQIVND (reference sequence). This CDR3 has 14 residues.

The rearrangement uses TRBV5-1 and TRBJ1-1, with D tentatively TRBD1 (6 bases). V gave up 2 bases and J gave up 1 base, with 9 bases separating them. Germline V gene sequence: CDR1 SGHRS, CDR2 YFSETQ. CDR3 length: 14 residues. CDR3 DNA sequence: TGCGCCAGCAGCTTATACAGGGAGAACACTGAAGCTTTCTTT. Protein: CASSLYRENTEAFF.

This sequence joins TRBV6-1 and TRBJ2-7; a weak D match, TRBD1 (6 bases). This CDR3 comprises 15 residues. V shed 3 bases and J shed 7 bases, with 19 bases lying between them. The germline V gene encodes CDR1 MNHNS and CDR2 SASEGT. CDR3 residues: CASSDPGHLLDEQYF. CDR3 DNA sequence: TGTGCCAGCAGTGACCCGGGACACCTTTTAGATGAGCAGTACTTC.